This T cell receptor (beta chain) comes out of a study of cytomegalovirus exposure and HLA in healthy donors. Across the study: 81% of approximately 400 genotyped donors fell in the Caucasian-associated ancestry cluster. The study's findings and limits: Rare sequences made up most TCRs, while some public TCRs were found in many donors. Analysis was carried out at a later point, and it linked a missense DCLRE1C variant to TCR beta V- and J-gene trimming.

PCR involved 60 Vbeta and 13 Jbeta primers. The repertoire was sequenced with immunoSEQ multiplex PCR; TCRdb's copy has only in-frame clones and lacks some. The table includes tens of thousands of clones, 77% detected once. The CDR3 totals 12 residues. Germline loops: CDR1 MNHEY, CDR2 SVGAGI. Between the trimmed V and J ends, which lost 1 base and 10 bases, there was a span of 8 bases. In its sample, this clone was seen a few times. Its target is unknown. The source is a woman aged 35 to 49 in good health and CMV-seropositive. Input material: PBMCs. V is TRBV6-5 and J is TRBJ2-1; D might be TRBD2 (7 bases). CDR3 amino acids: CASSYWGGEQFF. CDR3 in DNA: TGTGCCAGCAGTTACTGGGGGGGCGAGCAGTTCTTC.